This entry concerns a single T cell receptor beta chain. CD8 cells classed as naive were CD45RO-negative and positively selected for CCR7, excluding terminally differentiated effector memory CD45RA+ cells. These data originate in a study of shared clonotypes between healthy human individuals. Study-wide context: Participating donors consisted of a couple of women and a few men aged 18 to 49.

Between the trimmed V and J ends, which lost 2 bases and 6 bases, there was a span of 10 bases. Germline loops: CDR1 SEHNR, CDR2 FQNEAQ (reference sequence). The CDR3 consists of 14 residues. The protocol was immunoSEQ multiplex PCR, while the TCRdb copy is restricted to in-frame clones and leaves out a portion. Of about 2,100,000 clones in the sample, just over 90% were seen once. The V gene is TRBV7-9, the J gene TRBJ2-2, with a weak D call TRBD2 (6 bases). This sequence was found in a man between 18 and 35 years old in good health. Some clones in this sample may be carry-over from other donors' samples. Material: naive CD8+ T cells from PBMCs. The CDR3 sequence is CASSLRDFPGELFF. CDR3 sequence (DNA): TGTGCCAGCAGCTTAAGGGACTTCCCCGGGGAGCTGTTTTTT. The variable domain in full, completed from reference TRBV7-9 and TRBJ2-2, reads DTGVSQNPRHKITKRGQNVTFRCDPISEHNRLYWYRQTLGQGPEFLTYFQNEAQLEKSRLLSDRFSAERPKGSFSTLEIQRTEQGDSAMYLCASSLRDFPGELFFGEGSRLTVL.